This record concerns one T cell receptor beta chain sequence. The sample comes from a study of shared clonotypes between healthy human individuals. Trimming stripped 4 bases from V and 4 bases from J, with 16 bases between. The CDR3 loop spans 15 amino acids. Per the germline V gene, CDR1 is LNHDA and CDR2 is SQIVND (reference sequence). Data came from immunoSEQ multiplex PCR; TCRdb stores just in-frame clones and leaves some out. The top ten clones hold less than 1.5% of a sample with some 1 million clones, around 74% of them seen once. The specimen sequenced was memory CD4+ T cells sorted from blood. Sample subset: CD45RA-negative fraction. The V call is TRBV19, the J call TRBJ1-2; a possible D gene is TRBD1 (6 bases). The sequence was obtained from a man aged 18-30 years in good health. DNA of the CDR3: TGTGCCAGTAGTACTACCGCGACAGGCAGCTATGGCTACACCTTC. Amino acid sequence: CASSTTATGSYGYTF.